The rows below give T cell receptor beta chains drawn from one sample of a study of T cell responses to AZD1222 COVID-19 vaccine. Assay used: immunoSEQ multiplex PCR; TCRdb lists only in-frame clones, some missing. The table shows about 82,000 clones, with roughly 90% occurring only once. The source material was peripheral blood, sampled 28 days after the second AZD1222 dose. All receptors come from an adult who received the AZD1222 COVID-19 vaccine. The CDR3 runs from the conserved cysteine through the conserved F or W. A D gene is named only where the DNA matches it firmly. Not all rows give a size; the values are once, few, many and, for expanded clones, a class.

j_gene: TRBJ1-3; v_gene: TRBV19; d_gene: NA; abundance: NA; CDR3aa: CASTLGELFSGNTIYF; CDR3nt: TGTGCCAGTACCCTGGGAGAGCTCTTCTCTGGAAACACCATATATTTT
j_gene: TRBJ1-3; v_gene: TRBV6-1; d_gene: NA; abundance: NA; CDR3aa: CASSETGNTIYF; CDR3nt: TGTGCCAGCAGTGAAACTGGAAACACCATATATTTT
j_gene: TRBJ1-6; v_gene: TRBV28; d_gene: NA; abundance: NA; CDR3aa: CASSLPSGTENSPLHF; CDR3nt: TGTGCCAGCAGTTTACCCTCCGGGACGGAGAATTCACCCCTCCACTTT
j_gene: TRBJ2-7; v_gene: TRBV7-6; d_gene: NA; abundance: NA; CDR3aa: CASSREGPYEQYF; CDR3nt: TGTGCCAGCAGCCGGGAAGGTCCATACGAGCAGTACTTC
j_gene: TRBJ2-5; v_gene: TRBV7-3; d_gene: NA; abundance: once; CDR3aa: CASSLRGRREGETQYF; CDR3nt: TGTGCCAGCAGCTTAAGGGGGAGGAGAGAGGGAGAGACCCAGTACTTC
j_gene: TRBJ1-3; v_gene: TRBV28; d_gene: NA; abundance: NA; CDR3aa: CASTLQGWENTIYF; CDR3nt: TGTGCCAGCACCCTCCAGGGTTGGGAAAACACCATATATTTT
j_gene: TRBJ1-2; v_gene: TRBV18; d_gene: NA; abundance: NA; CDR3aa: CASSPRSDSWTNYGYTF; CDR3nt: TGTGCCAGCTCACCACGGTCAGACAGTTGGACAAACTATGGCTACACCTTC
j_gene: TRBJ1-1; v_gene: TRBV7-2; d_gene: TRBD1; abundance: NA; CDR3aa: CASSLQGGNTEAFF; CDR3nt: TGTGCCAGCAGCCTACAGGGGGGGAACACTGAAGCTTTCTTT
j_gene: TRBJ1-1; v_gene: TRBV7-6; d_gene: NA; abundance: NA; CDR3aa: CASSLSPQGNEAFF; CDR3nt: TGTGCCAGCAGCTTATCTCCCCAGGGTAATGAAGCTTTCTTT
j_gene: TRBJ1-5; v_gene: TRBV7-8; d_gene: NA; abundance: NA; CDR3aa: CASSLDPGWGNQPQHF; CDR3nt: TGTGCCAGCAGCTTGGACCCGGGGTGGGGCAATCAGCCCCAGCATTTT
j_gene: TRBJ1-1; v_gene: TRBV11-3; d_gene: NA; abundance: NA; CDR3aa: CASSIQEQAEAFF; CDR3nt: TGTGCCAGCAGCATTCAAGAACAGGCTGAAGCTTTCTTT
j_gene: TRBJ2-1; v_gene: TRBV9; d_gene: TRBD2; abundance: NA; CDR3aa: CASSVAAGEYNEQFF; CDR3nt: TGTGCCAGCAGCGTAGCGGCGGGGGAATACAATGAGCAGTTCTTC
j_gene: TRBJ1-5; v_gene: TRBV12-3/TRBV12-4; d_gene: NA; abundance: NA; CDR3aa: CASSLARNQPQHF; CDR3nt: TGTGCCAGCAGTTTAGCCAGGAATCAGCCCCAGCATTTT
j_gene: TRBJ1-2; v_gene: TRBV30; d_gene: NA; abundance: once; CDR3aa: CAWSVLGLGYGYTF; CDR3nt: TGTGCCTGGAGTGTACTGGGGTTGGGCTATGGCTACACCTTC
j_gene: TRBJ1-1; v_gene: TRBV9; d_gene: NA; abundance: NA; CDR3aa: CASSETGTQNTEAFF; CDR3nt: TGTGCCAGCAGCGAGACCGGGACACAAAACACTGAAGCTTTCTTT
j_gene: TRBJ1-1; v_gene: TRBV29-1; d_gene: TRBD1; abundance: NA; CDR3aa: CSVEVMDRANTEAFF; CDR3nt: TGCAGCGTTGAAGTAATGGACAGGGCGAACACTGAAGCTTTCTTT
j_gene: TRBJ1-6; v_gene: TRBV3-1/TRBV3-2; d_gene: NA; abundance: NA; CDR3aa: CASSQSRANNSPLHF; CDR3nt: TGTGCCAGCAGCCAATCCCGGGCTAATAATTCACCCCTCCACTTT
j_gene: TRBJ2-1; v_gene: TRBV5-1; d_gene: NA; abundance: NA; CDR3aa: CASSLHGGDYNEQFF; CDR3nt: TGCGCCAGCAGCTTGCACGGGGGAGACTACAATGAGCAGTTCTTC
j_gene: TRBJ1-3; v_gene: TRBV4-3; d_gene: NA; abundance: NA; CDR3aa: CASSQIPSSGNTIYF; CDR3nt: TGCGCCAGCAGCCAAATACCGAGCTCTGGAAACACCATATATTTT
j_gene: TRBJ2-5; v_gene: TRBV29-1; d_gene: NA; abundance: NA; CDR3aa: CSAASGGGQTQYF; CDR3nt: TGCAGCGCTGCTAGTGGGGGTGGGCAGACCCAGTACTTC
j_gene: TRBJ2-3; v_gene: TRBV30; d_gene: NA; abundance: NA; CDR3aa: CAWSPEYGAQYF; CDR3nt: TGTGCCTGGAGCCCCGAATATGGGGCGCAGTATTTT
j_gene: TRBJ2-7; v_gene: TRBV6-1; d_gene: NA; abundance: NA; CDR3aa: CASSDNSDTEQYF; CDR3nt: TGTGCCAGCAGTGACAACAGTGATACCGAGCAGTACTTC
j_gene: TRBJ2-3; v_gene: TRBV11-3; d_gene: TRBD2; abundance: NA; CDR3aa: CASSSGLAGALTDTQYF; CDR3nt: TGTGCCAGCAGCTCGGGACTAGCGGGGGCCCTCACAGATACGCAGTATTTT
j_gene: TRBJ1-2; v_gene: TRBV5-6; d_gene: TRBD1; abundance: NA; CDR3aa: CASSLGQGINYGYTF; CDR3nt: TGTGCCAGCAGCTTGGGACAGGGGATTAACTATGGCTACACCTTC
j_gene: TRBJ2-4; v_gene: TRBV7-3; d_gene: TRBD2; abundance: NA; CDR3aa: CASSLGEGNIQYF; CDR3nt: TGTGCCAGCAGCTTGGGGGAGGGTAACATTCAGTACTTC
j_gene: TRBJ1-4; v_gene: TRBV19; d_gene: NA; abundance: NA; CDR3aa: CASSPGAGGEKLFF; CDR3nt: TGTGCCAGTAGTCCGGGGGCGGGAGGAGAAAAACTGTTTTTT
j_gene: TRBJ2-3; v_gene: TRBV6-5; d_gene: NA; abundance: NA; CDR3aa: CASRGGGTDTQYF; CDR3nt: TGTGCCAGCAGAGGGGGAGGCACAGATACGCAGTATTTT
j_gene: TRBJ2-5; v_gene: TRBV30; d_gene: NA; abundance: NA; CDR3aa: CAWSSAGLGETQYF; CDR3nt: TGTGCCTGGAGTTCCGCGGGCCTAGGGGAGACCCAGTACTTC
j_gene: TRBJ2-2; v_gene: TRBV9; d_gene: TRBD1; abundance: NA; CDR3aa: CASSANPGQGNTGELFF; CDR3nt: TGTGCCAGCAGCGCAAACCCGGGACAGGGAAACACCGGGGAGCTGTTTTTT
j_gene: TRBJ1-4; v_gene: TRBV5-1; d_gene: NA; abundance: NA; CDR3aa: CASSIGRGSFQAYPTNEKLFF; CDR3nt: TGCGCCAGCAGCATAGGACGGGGTTCGTTTCAAGCGTATCCAACTAATGAAAAACTGTTTTTT
j_gene: TRBJ1-2; v_gene: TRBV5-1; d_gene: TRBD1; abundance: NA; CDR3aa: CASSSGTAFLYGYTF; CDR3nt: TGCGCCAGCAGTTCCGGGACAGCCTTCCTCTATGGCTACACCTTC
j_gene: TRBJ1-3; v_gene: TRBV5-6; d_gene: TRBD1; abundance: NA; CDR3aa: CASSFGTGAIGNTIYF; CDR3nt: TGTGCCAGCAGCTTCGGGACAGGGGCGATTGGAAACACCATATATTTT
j_gene: TRBJ2-7; v_gene: TRBV6-5; d_gene: TRBD2; abundance: NA; CDR3aa: CASSYGAGPVYEQYF; CDR3nt: TGTGCCAGCAGTTACGGAGCGGGGCCGGTATACGAGCAGTACTTC
j_gene: TRBJ1-6; v_gene: TRBV6-1; d_gene: NA; abundance: NA; CDR3aa: CASSEFSPLDSPLHF; CDR3nt: TGTGCCAGCAGTGAATTTAGCCCCTTGGATTCACCCCTCCACTTT
j_gene: TRBJ1-1; v_gene: TRBV6-5; d_gene: NA; abundance: NA; CDR3aa: CASSYSSGLGTEAFF; CDR3nt: TGTGCCAGCAGTTACTCGAGCGGGTTAGGCACTGAAGCTTTCTTT
j_gene: TRBJ2-7; v_gene: TRBV5-5; d_gene: TRBD2; abundance: NA; CDR3aa: CASSFGGDRYEQYF; CDR3nt: TGTGCCAGCAGCTTTGGGGGGGATCGCTACGAGCAGTACTTC
j_gene: TRBJ2-2; v_gene: TRBV27; d_gene: TRBD2; abundance: NA; CDR3aa: CASSLSGGAGELFF; CDR3nt: TGTGCCAGCAGTTTATCGGGGGGGGCCGGGGAGCTGTTTTTT
j_gene: TRBJ2-3; v_gene: TRBV5-1; d_gene: TRBD1; abundance: NA; CDR3aa: CASSLNRGHQTDTQYF; CDR3nt: TGCGCCAGCAGCTTGAATAGGGGGCATCAGACAGATACGCAGTATTTT
j_gene: TRBJ1-3; v_gene: TRBV2; d_gene: NA; abundance: NA; CDR3aa: CASTPPSGNTIYF; CDR3nt: TGTGCCAGCACCCCCCCCTCTGGAAACACCATATATTTT
j_gene: TRBJ1-2; v_gene: TRBV29-1; d_gene: TRBD1; abundance: NA; CDR3aa: CSVYGTDRDYGYTF; CDR3nt: TGCAGCGTCTACGGGACGGACAGGGACTATGGCTACACCTTC
j_gene: TRBJ1-2; v_gene: TRBV29-1; d_gene: TRBD1; abundance: NA; CDR3aa: CSVDGGAAEGASEGYTF; CDR3nt: TGCAGCGTTGATGGGGGCGCGGCAGAGGGGGCGTCGGAAGGCTACACCTTC
j_gene: TRBJ2-4; v_gene: TRBV27; d_gene: NA; abundance: NA; CDR3aa: CASSLMGGRRDNIQYF; CDR3nt: TGTGCCAGCAGTTTAATGGGGGGCCGAAGGGATAACATTCAGTACTTC
j_gene: TRBJ2-5; v_gene: TRBV28; d_gene: NA; abundance: NA; CDR3aa: CASSLWSQGGKETQYF; CDR3nt: TGTGCCAGCAGTTTATGGTCACAGGGCGGGAAAGAGACCCAGTACTTC
j_gene: TRBJ2-7; v_gene: TRBV12-3/TRBV12-4; d_gene: NA; abundance: NA; CDR3aa: CASSLSGYEQYF; CDR3nt: TGTGCCAGCAGTTTGTCCGGCTACGAGCAGTACTTC
j_gene: TRBJ1-1; v_gene: TRBV29-1; d_gene: TRBD1; abundance: few; CDR3aa: CSGGTDLNTEAFF; CDR3nt: TGCAGCGGGGGGACAGATTTGAACACTGAAGCTTTCTTT
j_gene: TRBJ1-5; v_gene: TRBV19; d_gene: TRBD1; abundance: NA; CDR3aa: CASTDRAHQPQHF; CDR3nt: TGTGCCAGTACGGACAGGGCACATCAGCCCCAGCATTTT
j_gene: TRBJ2-5; v_gene: TRBV6-4; d_gene: TRBD1; abundance: NA; CDR3aa: CASSDSWDRQETQYF; CDR3nt: TGTGCCAGCAGTGACTCGTGGGACAGACAAGAGACCCAGTACTTC
j_gene: TRBJ2-3; v_gene: TRBV9; d_gene: TRBD2; abundance: NA; CDR3aa: CASTKTSGGAWDTQYF; CDR3nt: TGTGCCAGCACTAAGACTAGCGGGGGGGCTTGGGATACGCAGTATTTT
j_gene: TRBJ2-2; v_gene: TRBV18; d_gene: NA; abundance: NA; CDR3aa: CASAPTQIGAGELFF; CDR3nt: TGTGCCAGCGCCCCGACGCAAATTGGGGCCGGGGAGCTGTTTTTT
j_gene: TRBJ1-4; v_gene: TRBV11-3; d_gene: NA; abundance: NA; CDR3aa: CASSLRETVEKLFF; CDR3nt: TGTGCCAGCAGCTTAAGGGAGACTGTGGAAAAACTGTTTTTT
j_gene: TRBJ1-2; v_gene: TRBV12-5; d_gene: TRBD1; abundance: NA; CDR3aa: CASGLTGGAQTGGYTF; CDR3nt: TGTGCTAGTGGTTTGACAGGGGGTGCCCAGACGGGCGGCTACACCTTC